Shown below are 22 T cell receptor beta chains from a single sample sequenced in a study of T cell repertoires in cytomegalovirus infection (dated by TCRdb to about 2019). The treatment or condition label for this specimen denotes: in vitro stimulation with specific CMV peptide epitopes to enrich CMV-specific T cells. TCRdb names Illumina HiSeq 1500 as the instrument used. TCRdb reworked the public reads: Q25 trimming with fastp, MiXCR clone assembly, productive beta chains retained. Identical CDR3 protein sequences are pooled into one entry, listed with their most common genes and DNA. This sample gives over 100,000 distinct CDR3 sequences in total; under 30% of them show up just once. About 81% of the sample is in the top ten clones. The antigens for these receptors are not known. Sample: CD8+ T cells from cultured PBMCs, taken from culture after CMV antigen stimulation. These receptors all stem from a human donor in good health (CMV status not recorded). Some clones in this sample may be carry-over from other donors' samples.

The V call is TRBV6-1, the J call TRBJ1-2, with D perhaps matching TRBD1 (6 bases). Germline assignment: CDR1 MNHNS and CDR2 SASEGT. CDR3 length: 14 residues. V was cut by 3 bases and J by 2 bases, with 10 bases left in between. The CDR3: CASSDDTGNYGYTF. Written as DNA, the CDR3 is TGTGCCAGCAGTGACGACACAGGGAACTATGGCTACACCTTC.

This clonotype has ten or more counts. J is TRBJ1-6 and V is TRBV7-6; no clear D. Trimming took 1 base from V and 10 from J, leaving 8 bases between them. The CDR3 has 13 residues. The V gene's germline CDR1 is SGHVS and CDR2 FNYEAQ. CDR3 protein: CASSLGEPSPLHF. The CDR3, as DNA: TGTGCCAGCAGCTTAGGAGAACCGTCACCCCTCCACTTT.

CDR3 in amino acids: CASSLAPGSADTQYF. In nucleotides, the CDR3 is TGTGCCAGCAGCTTAGCACCCGGGAGTGCGGATACGCAGTATTTT. This chain joins TRBV11-2 and TRBJ2-3; possible D gene TRBD2, 6 bases. Germline V gene data show CDR1 as SGHAT and CDR2 as FQNNGV. V lost 1 base and J lost 6, with 14 bases in between. The length of the CDR3 is 15 residues.

As concerns this clonotype: With a much larger clone just one base away, this may be a read error. The chain has TRBV7-6 and TRBJ2-3; D is uncertain. Germline V gene data show CDR1 as SGHVS and CDR2 as FNYEAQ. The length of the CDR3 is 14 residues. CDR3 sequence reads: CASSHLKGGDMQYF. As DNA, the CDR3 is TGTGCCAGCAGCCACCTAAAGGGCGGAGATATGCAGTATTTT.

CDR3 loop: CASSVSAETQYF. The CDR3 nucleotides read TGTGCCAGCAGCGTTTCAGCGGAGACCCAGTACTTC. V is TRBV12-3 or TRBV12-4 and J is TRBJ2-5; D gene ambiguous. V lost 6 bases and J 5 bases, leaving 10 bases between the germline ends. CDR3 length: 12 amino acids.

The table lists this clonotype with many counts. This CDR3 reads CSVREATEAFF. CDR3 coding DNA: TGCAGTGTACGGGAGGCCACTGAAGCTTTCTTT. The chain carries TRBV20-1 and TRBJ1-1; D uncertain. Trimming took off 7 bases at V and 4 bases at J, with 10 bases between the two ends. Germline V gene sequence: CDR1 DFQATT, CDR2 SNEGSKA (reference sequence). The CDR3 extends over 11 amino acids.

The J gene is TRBJ2-7, the V gene TRBV6-1, with no clear D. CDR1 and CDR2 from the germline V gene are MNHNS and SASEGT. Trimming took 6 bases from V and 3 from J, leaving 15 bases between them. The CDR3 is made up of 14 amino acids. In DNA form, the CDR3 reads TGTGCCAGCAGGCCCCGGACGTTTTTCTACGAGCAGTACTTC. Its protein is CASRPRTFFYEQYF.

The sample holds a few counts of this clonotype. The V and J genes are TRBV20-1 and TRBJ2-7; 13 nucleotides match TRBD2. Germline V gene lookup returns CDR1 DFQATT and CDR2 SNEGSKA (reference sequence). Trimming cost V 4 bases and J 3 bases; bases outside gene matches: 6. The CDR3 is 15 residues long. The DNA for the CDR3 is TGCAGTGCTACCCGGACTAGCGGGAGATACTACGAGCAGTACTTC. It translates to CSATRTSGRYYEQYF.

V and J are TRBV27 and TRBJ2-1; tentative D call: TRBD2 (7 bases). Looked up from germline, CDR1 is MNHEY and CDR2 is SMNVEV (reference sequence). The V gene lost 7 bases and the J gene lost 2 bases, with 15 bases spanning the gap. The CDR3 runs 15 residues. CDR3: CASTLVGGPYNEQFF. CDR3 nucleotides: TGTGCCAGCACCTTAGTGGGGGGGCCCTACAATGAGCAGTTCTTC.

The CDR3 sequence: CASSQDEGQPTYNEQFF. The DNA for the CDR3 is TGCGCCAGCAGCCAAGATGAGGGACAGCCTACCTACAATGAGCAGTTCTTC. V gene TRBV4-1 combines with J gene TRBJ2-1, with 7 bases identical to TRBD1. Germline lookup yields CDR1 MGHRA and CDR2 YSYEKL. The trim removed 0 bases at V and 2 bases at J, leaving 7 bases unmatched. This CDR3 has 17 amino acids.

This clonotype was seen a few times. The chain is built from TRBV27 and TRBJ2-7, with D possibly being TRBD1 or TRBD2 (5 bases each). The V end was cut by 5 bases, the J end by 2 bases, with 10 bases between. CDR3 length: 13 amino acids. Germline V CDR1 and CDR2: MNHEY, SMNVEV (reference sequence). This CDR3 reads CASSHGTAYEQYF. The CDR3 region has the DNA TGTGCCAGCAGTCACGGGACGGCCTACGAGCAGTACTTC.

The chain uses TRBV11-2 and TRBJ2-7, with D uncertain. V was cut by 5 bases and J by 3 bases, with 5 bases left in between. CDR3 length: 11 residues. Germline V gives CDR1 SGHAT, CDR2 FQNNGV. The CDR3 nucleotides are TGTGCCAGCAGCCAGATCTACGAGCAGTACTTC. Encoded protein: CASSQIYEQYF.

This clonotype was counted a few times. The chain has TRBV14 and TRBJ2-5; a possible D gene is TRBD2 (5 bases). The CDR3 is made up of 13 amino acids. From germline, CDR1 is SGHDN and CDR2 FVKESK. Trimming shortened V by 0 bases and J by 4 bases, and 6 bases separated the two germline ends. The DNA of the CDR3 is TGTGCCAGCAGCCAAGATCGGGGAGAGACCCAGTACTTC. Amino acid sequence: CASSQDRGETQYF.

This clonotype was recorded once. The CDR3 DNA reads as TGTGCCAGTAGTGTCCCCGAGACGGTCAATGAGCAGTTCTTC. Protein product: CASSVPETVNEQFF. The genes are TRBV19 and TRBJ2-1; D unclear. V was shortened by 5 bases and J by 6 bases, with 14 bases between the two germline ends. Looked up from germline, CDR1 is LNHDA and CDR2 is SQIVND (reference sequence). The CDR3 is made up of 14 amino acids.

In its sample, this clonotype was seen many times. The V call is TRBV7-2, the J call TRBJ2-3; the match to TRBD2 covers 12 bases. Germline lookup yields CDR1 SGHTA and CDR2 FQGNSA. The CDR3 is made up of 16 amino acids. The V and J ends lost 5 bases and 5 bases, in that order; junction bases with no gene match: 8. The CDR3 loop reads CASSPLAGGPKDTQYF. The CDR3 bases are TGTGCCAGCAGCCCTCTAGCGGGGGGGCCGAAAGATACGCAGTATTTT.

This chain joins TRBV27 and TRBJ1-1; a weak D match, TRBD1 (5 bases). Germline-derived CDR1 and CDR2 are MNHEY and SMNVEV (reference sequence). The CDR3 loop spans 14 amino acids. With 7 bases removed from V and 3 bases from J, the gap between germline ends came to 15 bases. The CDR3 DNA reads as TGTGCCAGCAACGTTGGGGGTGGTGACACTGAAGCTTTCTTT. The encoded protein is CASNVGGGDTEAFF.

The J gene is TRBJ2-3, the V gene TRBV10-3; weak D call: TRBD2 (5 bases). The V gene's germline CDR1 is ENHRY and CDR2 SYGVKD. V lost 0 bases and J lost 5, with 18 bases in between. This CDR3 has 17 amino acids. The CDR3 nucleotides read TGTGCCATCAGTGAGTCGAGGGAACGGCGGACTGAAGATACGCAGTATTTT. Protein product: CAISESRERRTEDTQYF.

The sample holds many counts of this clonotype. The J gene is TRBJ2-3, the V gene TRBV6-1; D is perhaps TRBD2 (6 bases). CDR3 length: 16 residues. In germline, CDR1 is MNHNS, CDR2 SASEGT. The V end was cut by 4 bases, the J end by 3 bases, with 17 bases between. The CDR3 loop is CASSVWLATSTDTQYF. In DNA form, the CDR3 reads TGTGCCAGCAGTGTGTGGCTAGCGACCTCAACAGATACGCAGTATTTT.

This clonotype was detected only a few times. The rearrangement links TRBV2 to TRBJ2-5, with D perhaps matching TRBD1 or TRBD2 (5 bases each). Per the germline V gene, CDR1 is SNHLY and CDR2 is FYNNEI. Between the trimmed V and J ends, which lost 6 bases and 6 bases, there was a span of 20 bases. This CDR3 comprises 15 residues. The CDR3 coding sequence is TGTGCCAGCAGCGAGGGACCGGACGGGCGGAAGACCCAGTACTTC. Its translation: CASSEGPDGRKTQYF.

The chain's CDR3 is CASSIGSGEQYF. CDR3 DNA sequence: TGTGCCAGCTCAATCGGGTCCGGCGAGCAGTACTTC. The V call is TRBV6-6, the J call TRBJ2-7, with D unresolved. This CDR3 is built from 12 residues. The germline V gene has CDR1 MNHNY and CDR2 SVGAGI (reference sequence). V was trimmed by 8 bases and J by 6 bases, leaving 14 bases between them.

In its sample, this clonotype was seen a few times. The gene calls are TRBV12-3 or TRBV12-4 and TRBJ2-3; D call uncertain. The CDR3 consists of 13 residues. V lost 0 bases and J 6 bases, leaving 7 bases between the germline ends. Here the CDR3 reads CASSLAWLDTQYF. The CDR3 DNA sequence: TGTGCCAGCAGTTTAGCGTGGTTGGATACGCAGTATTTT.

This clonotype has more than one count but fewer than ten. This chain uses TRBV2 with TRBJ2-7; unclear D gene. The V gene's germline CDR1 is SNHLY and CDR2 FYNNEI. V lost 2 bases to trimming and J lost 6 bases, with 5 bases between them. The CDR3 has 11 residues. The CDR3 spells CASSEYGEQYF. DNA of the CDR3: TGTGCCAGCAGTGAATACGGCGAGCAGTACTTC.